The 5 T cell receptor beta chains in this list originate from one sample, sequenced in a study of low-dose radiotherapy and immunotherapy resistance in tumors. The time point was: before trial treatment. Primers used for first-strand cDNA, a TRAV- and TRBV-specific set, covered both alpha and beta chains. Both a constant-region primer and a V-primer adapter served to amplify TCRs across approximately 19 PCR cycles. TCRdb called the reads again in MiXCR, with one record for every CDR3 protein. The sample records some 60,000 distinct CDR3 sequences, more than 25% being singletons. This material consisted of PBMCs, taken before treatment. The receptors were sampled from a male donor with rectosigmoid adenocarcinoma.

Regarding this clonotype: One base separates it from a far larger clone, so it is likely a read error. The chain employs TRBV6-8 and TRBJ2-1; D may correspond to TRBD1 or TRBD2 (6 bases each). The CDR3 has 14 amino acids. V was shortened by 5 bases and J by 10 bases, with 18 bases between the two germline ends. Germline V gene data show CDR1 as MNHGY and CDR2 as SAAAGT. The CDR3 protein is CASSASQGGYEQFF. The CDR3 nucleotides are TGTGCCAGCAGTGCGTCACAGGGAGGCTACGAGCAGTTCTTC.

This clonotype was detected only once. The CDR3 DNA reads TGCAGTGCTAAACTAGCGGGAGGACCGAACACCGGGGAGCTGTTTTTT. It specifies CSAKLAGGPNTGELFF. The chain employs TRBV20-1 and TRBJ2-2; 12 bases align to TRBD2. Germline CDR1 and CDR2: DFQATT and SNEGSKA (reference sequence). This CDR3 is 16 amino acids long. Trimming cost V 4 bases and J 0 bases; bases outside gene matches: 3.

The chain uses TRBV2 and TRBJ2-1, with a weak D call TRBD2 (6 bases). V shed 6 bases and J shed 7 bases, with 19 bases lying between them. Germline V gene data show CDR1 as SNHLY and CDR2 as FYNNEI. CDR3 size: 15 residues. The CDR3 nucleotides read TGTGCCAGCAGGATCGGGGGTACCGGGCGGAATGAGCAGTTCTTC. Amino acids: CASRIGGTGRNEQFF.

Ten or more counts support this clonotype. The chain combines TRBV5-1 with TRBJ2-2; D not certain. In germline, CDR1 is SGHRS, CDR2 YFSETQ. Trimming left V 0 bases short and J 4 bases short, with 10 bases between. CDR3 length equals 15 residues. This CDR3 reads CASSLEGIVTGELFF. The CDR3 bases are TGCGCCAGCAGCTTGGAAGGGATAGTCACCGGGGAGCTGTTTTTT.

This clonotype was recorded at least ten times. V and J are TRBV2 and TRBJ2-5, with D hard to call. V dropped 0 bases and J dropped 5 bases, with 1 base sitting between them. CDR1 and CDR2 (germline): SNHLY, FYNNEI. CDR3 length: 11 residues. In nucleotides, the CDR3 is TGTGCCAGCAGTGAAGCGGAGACCCAGTACTTC. As protein: CASSEAETQYF.